Given below is one T cell receptor (beta chain) in context. The data derive from a study of blood T cells in healthy people across ages. PCR was performed a second time for roughly 7 to 11 cycles using a sample-barcoded 5' primer and a J-beta primer mix. TCRdb analysed the 5' RACE reads with MiXCR anew, one entry per CDR3 protein. In the table there are roughly 500,000 distinct CDR3 sequences, roughly 29% of which are singletons. V lost 0 bases to trimming and J lost 4 bases, with 11 bases between them. CDR1 and CDR2 from the germline V gene are SGHKS and YYEKEE (reference sequence). The CDR3 is made up of 16 amino acids.

The chain carries TRBV5-5 and TRBJ2-6; D remains unclear. The clonotype comes from a woman in her 70s in good health. The sample taken for sequencing was blood. CDR3 nucleotides: TGTGCCAGCAGCTTGGGCGTCGTGGGGGGGGCCAACGTCCTGACTTTC. Translated: CASSLGVVGGANVLTF.